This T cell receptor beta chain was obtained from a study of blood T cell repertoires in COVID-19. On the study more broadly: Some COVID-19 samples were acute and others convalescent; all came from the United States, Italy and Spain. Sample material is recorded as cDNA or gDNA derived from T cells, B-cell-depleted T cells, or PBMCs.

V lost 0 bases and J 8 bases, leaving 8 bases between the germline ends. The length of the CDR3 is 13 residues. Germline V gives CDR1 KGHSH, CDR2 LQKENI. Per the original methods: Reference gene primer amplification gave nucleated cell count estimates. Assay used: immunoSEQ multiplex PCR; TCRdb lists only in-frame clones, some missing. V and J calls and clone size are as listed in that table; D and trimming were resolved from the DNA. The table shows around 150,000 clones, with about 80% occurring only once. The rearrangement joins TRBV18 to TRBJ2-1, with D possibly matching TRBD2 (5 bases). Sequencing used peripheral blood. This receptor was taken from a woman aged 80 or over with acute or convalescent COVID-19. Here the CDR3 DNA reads TGTGCCAGCTCACCACCGAAAGCGGATGAGCAGTTCTTC. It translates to CASSPPKADEQFF. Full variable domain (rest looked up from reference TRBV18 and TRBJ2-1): NAGVMQNPRHLVRRRGQEARLRCSPMKGHSHVYWYRQLPEEGLKFMVYLQKENIIDESGMPKERFSAEFPKEGPSILRIQQVVRGDSAAYFCASSPPKADEQFFGPGTRLTVL.